This note documents a single TCR beta chain sequence. Its antigen is currently unknown. These data originate in a study of shared clonotypes between healthy human individuals. At the level of the study: Participating donors consisted of a couple of women and a few men aged 18 to 49. Three plates each covered CD4 naive and memory; CD8 naive two, CD8 memory one.

Generated by immunoSEQ multiplex PCR, the TCRdb table keeps only in-frame clones and is missing some. Found here are around 980,000 clones, 75% to 85% of them singletons; the top ten hold 0.5% to 0.65%. Adults of Caucasian background living in Nashville, Tennessee made up all donors. General observations from the study: Large sequencing depth failed to make sorted-subset sequencing complete, rarefaction showed.

V lost 4 bases and J 5 bases, leaving 16 bases between the germline ends. From germline, CDR1 is SGDLS and CDR2 YYNGEE. The CDR3 is 15 residues long. This chain joins TRBV9 and TRBJ2-1, with D hard to call. The sequence was collected from a man between 18 and 35 years old in good health. Some clones in this sample may be carry-over from other donors' samples. The sequencing input was memory CD4+ T cells from PBMCs. Subset given: CD45RA-negative fraction. The CDR3 coding sequence is TGTGCCAGCAGCTTCGCCCCCCAGGATAACAATGAGCAGTTCTTC. Translated, it gives CASSFAPQDNNEQFF.